This section outlines one TCR beta chain sequence together with its context. The antigen remains unidentified. The source of the sample is a study of cytomegalovirus exposure and HLA in healthy donors. Method: immunoSEQ multiplex PCR; TCRdb's copy keeps in-frame clones and lacks some. The sample yields about 68,000 clones, approximately 91% seen once. The germline V and J ends were trimmed by 0 bases and 1 base, with 4 bases remaining between them. The CDR3 runs 14 residues. Looked up from germline, CDR1 is GTSNPN and CDR2 is SVGIG (reference sequence). General observations from the study: The majority of TCR sequences were rare, yet some public TCRs appeared in many donors. Reported performance of the classifier showed diagnosis of cytomegalovirus status with high specificity and sensitivity.

The sequence derives from a man between 18 and 29 years old in good health and CMV-seronegative. V and J are TRBV30 and TRBJ2-6; D unresolved. The sample taken for sequencing was PBMCs. The CDR3 coding sequence is TGTGCCTGGAGTGTTGAGTCTGGGGCCAACGTCCTGACTTTC. As protein: CAWSVESGANVLTF.